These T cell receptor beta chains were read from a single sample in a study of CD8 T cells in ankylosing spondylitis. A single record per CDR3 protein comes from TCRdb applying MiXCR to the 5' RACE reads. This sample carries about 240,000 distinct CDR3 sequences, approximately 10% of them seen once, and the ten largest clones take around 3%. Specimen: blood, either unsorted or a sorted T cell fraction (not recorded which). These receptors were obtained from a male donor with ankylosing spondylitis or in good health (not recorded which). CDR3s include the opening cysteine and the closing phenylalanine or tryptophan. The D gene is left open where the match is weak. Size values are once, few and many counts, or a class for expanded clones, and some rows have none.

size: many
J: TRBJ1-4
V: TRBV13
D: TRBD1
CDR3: CASTTLKGASEKLFF

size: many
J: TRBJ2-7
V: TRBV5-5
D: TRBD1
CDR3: CASSFTGTAEYF

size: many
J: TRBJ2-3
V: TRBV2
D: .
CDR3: CAFRLGRTDTQYF

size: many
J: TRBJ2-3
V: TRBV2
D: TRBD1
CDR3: CASTADRATDTQYF

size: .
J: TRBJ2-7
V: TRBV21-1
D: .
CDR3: CASSKDNKSYEQYF

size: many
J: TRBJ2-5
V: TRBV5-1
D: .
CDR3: CASSGGDPLNPQYF

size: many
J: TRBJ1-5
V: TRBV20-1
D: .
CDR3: CSARDLYGPINQPQHF

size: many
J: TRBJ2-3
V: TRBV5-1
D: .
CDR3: CASRATADTQYF

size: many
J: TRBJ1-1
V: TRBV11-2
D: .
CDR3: CASSLVPAEAFF

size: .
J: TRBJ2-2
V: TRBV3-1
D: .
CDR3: CASCQSGHIKTNTGELFF

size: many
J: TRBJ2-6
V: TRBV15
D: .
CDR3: CATSSYDRSSGANVLTF

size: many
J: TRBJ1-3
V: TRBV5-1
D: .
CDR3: CASSPEGPISGNTIYF

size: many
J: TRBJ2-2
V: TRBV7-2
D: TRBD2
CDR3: CASSFTSGRTGELFF

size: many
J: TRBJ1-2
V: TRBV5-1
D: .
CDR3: CASSLEGYGYTF

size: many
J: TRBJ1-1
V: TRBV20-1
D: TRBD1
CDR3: CSAVKGQANTEAFF

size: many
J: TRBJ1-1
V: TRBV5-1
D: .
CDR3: CASSLVGGLAEAFF

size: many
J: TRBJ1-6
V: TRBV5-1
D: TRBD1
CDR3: CASSLTGVNSPLHF

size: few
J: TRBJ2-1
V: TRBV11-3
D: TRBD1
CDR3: CASSLGLTGNNEQFF

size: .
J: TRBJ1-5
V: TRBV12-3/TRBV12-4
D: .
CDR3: CASTSGGARGQPQHF

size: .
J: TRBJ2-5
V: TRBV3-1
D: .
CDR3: CASGVQETQYF

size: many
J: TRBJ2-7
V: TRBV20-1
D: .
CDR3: CSAGSSGTGSYEQYF

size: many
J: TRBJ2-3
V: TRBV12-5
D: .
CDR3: CASALTDTQYF